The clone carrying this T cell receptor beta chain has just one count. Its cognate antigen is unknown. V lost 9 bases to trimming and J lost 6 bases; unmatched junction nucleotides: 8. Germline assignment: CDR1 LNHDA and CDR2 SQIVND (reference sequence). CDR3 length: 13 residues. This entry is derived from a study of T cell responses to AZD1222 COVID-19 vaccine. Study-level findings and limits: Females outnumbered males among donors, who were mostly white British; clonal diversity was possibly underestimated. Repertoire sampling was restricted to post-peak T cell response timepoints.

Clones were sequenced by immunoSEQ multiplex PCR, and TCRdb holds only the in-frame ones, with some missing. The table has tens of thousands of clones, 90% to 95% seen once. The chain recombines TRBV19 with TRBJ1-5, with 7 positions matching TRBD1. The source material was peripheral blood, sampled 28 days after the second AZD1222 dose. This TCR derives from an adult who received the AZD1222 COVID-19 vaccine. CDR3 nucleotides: TGTGCCAGCAAACAGGGGAGGGTTCAGCCCCAGCATTTT. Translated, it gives CASKQGRVQPQHF.